The 20 T cell receptor beta chains given below trace back to one sample, sequenced in a study of regulatory T cells in long-lasting Graves disease. Combining iRepertoire HTBI primers with Arm-PCR of CDR3 regions, the authors built TCR beta libraries. From the multiplex PCR reads, TCRdb called clonotypes with MiXCR, one entry per CDR3 protein. The sample carries about 430,000 distinct CDR3 sequences, over 20% recorded once. Regarding time point: persistent/refractory GD, antithyroid drugs over 5 years with positive TRAb. Researchers made the TCR library from RNA that was extracted from PBMCs. Here the sequenced sample was peripheral blood mononuclear cells (PBMCs), taken when the disease was refractory, from a patient treated with antithyroid drugs. The origin of the receptors is a female donor with Graves disease.

This clonotype was counted many times. This chain links TRBV18 with TRBJ1-4; D call uncertain. This CDR3 region has 13 residues. CDR1 KGHSH and CDR2 LQKENI come from the germline V gene. The germline V and J ends were trimmed by 0 bases and 4 bases, with 3 bases remaining between them. The CDR3 region has the DNA TGTGCCAGCTCACCACCGAATAATGAAAAACTGTTTTTT. Protein: CASSPPNNEKLFF. Complete variable domain (other parts from reference TRBV18 and TRBJ1-4): NAGVMQNPRHLVRRRGQEARLRCSPMKGHSHVYWYRQLPEEGLKFMVYLQKENIIDESGMPKERFSAEFPKEGPSILRIQQVVRGDSAAYFCASSPPNNEKLFFGSGTQLSVL.

The chain has TRBV5-1 and TRBJ2-1; no firm D call. CDR3 length equals 12 residues. Germline V gene lookup returns CDR1 SGHRS and CDR2 YFSETQ. V was pared by 0 bases and J by 6 bases, with 4 bases between. The CDR3 protein is CASSLDANEQFF. The CDR3 DNA follows: TGCGCCAGCAGCTTGGACGCCAATGAGCAGTTCTTC.

This clonotype was seen a handful of times. This chain uses TRBV15 with TRBJ2-6; no reliable D call. The CDR3 is made up of 16 amino acids. V was shortened by 0 bases and J by 1 base, with 7 bases between the two germline ends. CDR1 is LNHNV and CDR2 is YYDKDF in the germline V gene (reference sequence). The CDR3 here is CATSREGKSGANVLTF. DNA for the CDR3: TGTGCCACCAGCAGAGAGGGTAAATCTGGGGCCAACGTCCTGACTTTC. The entire variable domain, with the rest obtained from reference TRBV15 and TRBJ2-6, is as follows: DAMVIQNPRYQVTQFGKPVTLSCSQTLNHNVMYWYQQKSSQAPKLLFHYYDKDFNNEADTPDNFQSRRPNTSFCFLDIRSPGLGDTAMYLCATSREGKSGANVLTFGAGSRLTVL.

In its sample, this clonotype was seen many times. J is TRBJ2-7 and V is TRBV28; TRBD1 agrees at 7 bases. Germline trimming cut 10 bases from V and 2 bases from J; bases unmatched to any gene: 5. The germline gives CDR1 MDHEN, CDR2 SYDVKM. There are 12 residues in the CDR3. Here the CDR3 DNA reads TGTGCCACCACGGGACAGCCCTACGAGCAGTACTTC. It translates to CATTGQPYEQYF.

The chain carries TRBV20-1 and TRBJ2-7; 8 bases fit TRBD2. The CDR3 is 15 residues long. Germline CDR1 reads DFQATT; CDR2 reads SNEGSKA (reference sequence). After removal of 3 bases from V and 0 bases from J, the junction contained 7 bases not matched to a gene. The CDR3 region is CSARGRSGSSYEQYF. The CDR3, as DNA: TGCAGTGCTAGGGGGAGAAGCGGGAGCTCCTACGAGCAGTACTTC.

This clonotype was found many times. The chain carries TRBV12-3 or TRBV12-4 and TRBJ2-5; the match to TRBD2 covers 9 bases. This CDR3 is 18 amino acids long. V dropped 1 base and J dropped 0; count of bases not matched to a gene: 9. As DNA, the CDR3 is TGTGCCAGCAGTTTAGGGAGACTAGCGGTGAGAAACCAAGAGACCCAGTACTTC. It yields the protein CASSLGRLAVRNQETQYF.

This sequence joins TRBV28 and TRBJ2-3; D is possibly TRBD2 (5 bases). This CDR3 contains 14 residues. CDR1 MDHEN and CDR2 SYDVKM come from the germline V gene. Trimming removed 6 bases at V and 1 base at J, with 11 bases between. CDR3 region: CASSKRSGTDTQYF. The CDR3 nucleotides are TGTGCCAGCAGCAAGCGGAGCGGCACAGATACGCAGTATTTT.

This clonotype has just a few counts. One junction end disagrees with the germline gene, perhaps due to a read error. The genes are TRBV18 and TRBJ1-4; tentative D call: TRBD1 (6 bases). Per the germline V gene, CDR1 is KGHSH and CDR2 is LQKENI. This CDR3 has 14 residues. This CDR3 reads CASAPGHGNEKLFF. The CDR3 DNA reads as TGTGCCAGCGCACCGGGACACGGAAATGAAAAACTGTTTTTT.

This clonotype showed up just a few times. Just one base apart from a much larger clone, this may be a read error. V usage is TRBV7-9 and J usage is TRBJ2-5, with D perhaps matching TRBD1 (5 bases). The CDR3 totals 13 residues. The V end was cut by 1 base, the J end by 5 bases, with 8 bases between. CDR1 is SEHNR and CDR2 is FQNEAQ in the germline V gene (reference sequence). The CDR3 DNA follows: TGTGCCAGCAGCTTAGAGGGGTTTGAGACCCAGTACTTC. This sequence encodes CASSLEGFETQYF.

This clonotype showed up many times. This sequence joins TRBV6-5 and TRBJ2-7, with D tentatively TRBD2 (6 bases). This CDR3 has 14 amino acids. Germline V gene data show CDR1 as MNHEY and CDR2 as SVGAGI. The V end was cut by 0 bases, the J end by 6 bases, with 12 bases between. This chain's CDR3 is CASSYSILGGEQYF. CDR3 nucleotides: TGTGCCAGCAGTTACTCGATCCTGGGGGGCGAGCAGTACTTC.

In its sample, this clonotype was seen a few times. The chain couples TRBV5-1 to TRBJ1-1; D perhaps matches TRBD1 (6 bases). In germline, CDR1 is SGHRS, CDR2 YFSETQ. This CDR3 contains 16 residues. Trimming cost V 4 bases and J 1 base, with 17 bases left between them. The CDR3 bases are TGCGCCAGCAGCAATGCCCCGCCGGGACAGAACACTGAAGCTTTCTTT. It specifies CASSNAPPGQNTEAFF.

V usage is TRBV20-1 and J usage is TRBJ2-7; 14 positions agree with TRBD2. The germline V gene has CDR1 DFQATT and CDR2 SNEGSKA (reference sequence). The CDR3 covers 15 residues. J lost 5 bases, V lost 5 bases, and 8 bases had no gene match. Here the CDR3 reads CSAPGLAGVGHEQYF. The CDR3 DNA sequence: TGCAGTGCTCCGGGACTAGCGGGAGTAGGCCACGAGCAGTACTTC.

This clonotype was seen at least ten times. The genes are TRBV12-3 or TRBV12-4 and TRBJ1-4; a possible D gene is TRBD1 (6 bases). The CDR3 totals 14 residues. V was clipped by 6 bases and J by 2 bases, with 10 bases between them. The CDR3 is CASRGTQTNEKLFF. The CDR3 DNA is TGTGCCAGCAGAGGGACACAGACTAATGAAAAACTGTTTTTT.

This clonotype was seen repeatedly, ten times or more. The chain recombines TRBV2 with TRBJ2-6; a possible D gene is TRBD1 (5 bases). V was trimmed by 3 bases and J by 0 bases, leaving 6 bases between them. The CDR3 extends over 15 amino acids. The V gene's germline CDR1 is SNHLY and CDR2 FYNNEI. The CDR3 sequence is CASSETVSGANVLTF. The CDR3 DNA sequence: TGTGCCAGCAGTGAGACAGTCTCTGGGGCCAACGTCCTGACTTTC.

This clonotype was observed at least ten times. The chain joins TRBV2 to TRBJ1-1; no reliable D call. Trimming took off 8 bases at V and 6 bases at J, with 22 bases between the two ends. Germline CDR1 is SNHLY and CDR2 is FYNNEI. The CDR3 is made up of 15 amino acids. CDR3 DNA: TGTGCCAGCCTAAAGCCGATGGACGGGTTCCCTGAAGCTTTCTTT. Amino acid sequence: CASLKPMDGFPEAFF. The full variable domain, rest sourced from reference TRBV2 and TRBJ1-1, is EPEVTQTPSHQVTQMGQEVILRCVPISNHLYFYWYRQILGQKVEFLVSFYNNEISEKSEIFDDQFSVERPDGSNFTLKIRSTKLEDSAMYFCASLKPMDGFPEAFFGQGTRLTVV.

This chain joins TRBV18 and TRBJ2-5; 7 bases line up with TRBD1. The CDR3 sequence is 14 residues long. V trimming: 6 bases; J trimming: 5 bases; junction bases outside the gene matches: 9. Germline-derived CDR1 and CDR2 are KGHSH and LQKENI. The CDR3 here is CASSPDRQVETQYF. As DNA, the CDR3 is TGTGCCAGCTCCCCGGACAGGCAGGTCGAGACCCAGTACTTC.

This clonotype was recorded many times. This sequence joins TRBV11-1 and TRBJ1-5; D gene uncertain. The germline V gene encodes CDR1 SGHAT and CDR2 FQDESV (reference sequence). The CDR3 is 13 amino acids. Trimming cost V 5 bases and J 4 bases, with 9 bases left between them. CDR3 residues: CASSLEENQPQHF. In DNA, the CDR3 is TGTGCCAGCAGCCTGGAGGAGAATCAGCCCCAGCATTTT.

This clonotype has at least ten counts. J is TRBJ2-5 and V is TRBV29-1; no definite D call. Germline V gene lookup returns CDR1 SQVTM and CDR2 ANQGSEA. The germline V and J ends were trimmed by 7 bases and 3 bases, with 12 bases remaining between them. The CDR3 is made up of 12 amino acids. CDR3 bases: TGCAGCGCAGGAAGGCGAGAAGAGACCCAGTACTTC. Translation gives CSAGRREETQYF.

This clonotype was observed at least ten times. The rearrangement links TRBV28 to TRBJ2-7; D remains unclear. This CDR3 is 13 amino acids long. V lost 5 bases and J lost 1, with 9 bases in between. The germline gives CDR1 MDHEN, CDR2 SYDVKM. The CDR3 reads CASSTAQSYEQYF. The DNA of the CDR3 is TGTGCCAGCAGTACTGCGCAATCCTACGAGCAGTACTTC.

This clonotype was detected many times. This chain links TRBV2 with TRBJ2-7, with D unclear. CDR3 length: 16 residues. Germline-derived CDR1 and CDR2 are SNHLY and FYNNEI. Trimming removed 1 base from V and 2 bases from J, with 15 bases in between. Here the CDR3 DNA reads TGTGCCAGCAGTGAAGTCCAGAGCCCCCAAGCCTACGAGCAGTACTTC. Protein product: CASSEVQSPQAYEQYF.